This T cell receptor beta chain emerged from a study of blood T cell repertoires in COVID-19. At the level of the study: Samples came from the United States, Italy and Spain, spanning acute and convalescent COVID-19. PBMCs, B-cell-depleted T cells, or T cells were the source of the cDNA or gDNA that made up the material.

The CDR3 sequence is 15 residues long. CDR1 and CDR2 from the germline V gene are LNHDA and SQIVND (reference sequence). V lost 1 base and J lost 1; bases outside the gene matches: 3. In the source study's methods: Quantification of nucleated cells was approximated via reference gene primer amplification. Here immunoSEQ multiplex PCR was the method, and the copy in TCRdb shows in-frame clones only, minus some. That table furnishes V, J and clone size, whereas the DNA furnished D and trimming. In the table there are 350,000 or so clones, 90% of which are singletons. Concerning this clone itself: Other nucleotide sequences in the sample specify the same CDR3.

The sequenced sample consisted of peripheral blood. The chain links TRBV19 to TRBJ2-7; 8 bases agree with TRBD1. The receptor was isolated from a man between 18 and 29 years old with active or convalescent COVID-19. The CDR3 DNA sequence: TGTGCCAGTAGTATAGCAGGGGGCAGTTCCTACGAGCAGTACTTC. It codes for CASSIAGGSSYEQYF.